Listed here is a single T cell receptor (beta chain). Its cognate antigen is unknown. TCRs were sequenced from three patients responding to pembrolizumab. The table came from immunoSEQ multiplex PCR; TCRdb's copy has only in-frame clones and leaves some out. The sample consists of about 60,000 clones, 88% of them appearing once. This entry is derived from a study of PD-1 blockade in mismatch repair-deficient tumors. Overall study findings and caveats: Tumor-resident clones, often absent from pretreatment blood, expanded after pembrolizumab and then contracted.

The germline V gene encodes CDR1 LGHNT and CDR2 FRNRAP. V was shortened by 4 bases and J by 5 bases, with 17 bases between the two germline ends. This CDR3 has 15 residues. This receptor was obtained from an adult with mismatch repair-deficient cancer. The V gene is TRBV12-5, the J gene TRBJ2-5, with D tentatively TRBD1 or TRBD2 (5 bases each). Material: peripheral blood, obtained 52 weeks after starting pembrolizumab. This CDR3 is CASGYTGTAVETQYF. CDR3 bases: TGTGCTAGTGGTTACACCGGGACGGCAGTGGAGACCCAGTACTTC.